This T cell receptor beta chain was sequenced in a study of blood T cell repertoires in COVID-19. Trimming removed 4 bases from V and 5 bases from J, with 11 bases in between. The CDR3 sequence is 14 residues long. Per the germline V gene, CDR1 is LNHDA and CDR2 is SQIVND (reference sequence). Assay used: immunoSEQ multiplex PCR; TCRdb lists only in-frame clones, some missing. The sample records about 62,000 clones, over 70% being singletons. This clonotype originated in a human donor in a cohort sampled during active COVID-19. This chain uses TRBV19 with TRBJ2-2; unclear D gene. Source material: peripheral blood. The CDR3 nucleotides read TGTGCCAGTAGTAATCCGACTGGAACCGGGGAGCTGTTTTTT. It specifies CASSNPTGTGELFF.